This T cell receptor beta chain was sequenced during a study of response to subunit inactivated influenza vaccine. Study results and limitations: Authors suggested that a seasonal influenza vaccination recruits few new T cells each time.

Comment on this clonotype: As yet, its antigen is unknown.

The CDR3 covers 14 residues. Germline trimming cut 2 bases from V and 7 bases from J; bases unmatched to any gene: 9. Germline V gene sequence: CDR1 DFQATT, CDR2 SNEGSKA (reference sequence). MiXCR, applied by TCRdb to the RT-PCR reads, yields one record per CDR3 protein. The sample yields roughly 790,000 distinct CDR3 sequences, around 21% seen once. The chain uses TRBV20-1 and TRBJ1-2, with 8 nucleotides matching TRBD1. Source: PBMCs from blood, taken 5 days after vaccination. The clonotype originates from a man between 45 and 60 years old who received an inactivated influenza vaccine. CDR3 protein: CSARRAQGAGGYTF. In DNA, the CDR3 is TGCAGTGCTAGAAGGGCTCAGGGGGCGGGTGGCTACACCTTC.